This entry features one T cell receptor beta chain sequence. Some clones are missing from TCRdb's copy, which holds only in-frame ones; the method was immunoSEQ multiplex PCR. This table holds some 210,000 clones, around four fifths found once. Cohorts were based on clinical histories the participants reported. Resolution of symptoms, clearance, or two negative PCRs was present in recovered Cohort 3 donors. This entry comes from a study of blood T cell repertoires in COVID-19. Overall study context: Sample material is recorded as cDNA or gDNA derived from T cells, B-cell-depleted T cells, or PBMCs.

Germline-derived CDR1 and CDR2 are GTSNPN and SVGIG (reference sequence). This CDR3 has 17 residues. V was cut by 2 bases and J by 0 bases, with 17 bases left in between. The sequencing input was PBMCs or T cells enriched from blood (not recorded which). This chain connects TRBV30 to TRBJ1-5, with D tentatively TRBD1 (6 bases). This receptor was obtained from a man aged 35 to 55 who had recovered from COVID-19. CDR3 sequence: CAWSTSLTGDSNQPQHF. CDR3 bases: TGTGCCTGGAGTACCTCCTTGACAGGAGATAGCAATCAGCCCCAGCATTTT.